A single sample is the source of the 15 T cell receptor beta chains below, sequenced in a study of STAT5B mutations in CD4+ large granular lymphocyte leukemia. Clones were read by immunoSEQ multiplex PCR, and TCRdb kept only the in-frame ones, dropping some. This table has nearly 35,000 clones, 68% appearing once. The sequencing input was CD4+ T cells from blood buffy coats. The origin of the receptors is a human donor in good health.

This clone was detected a few times. This chain joins TRBV4-3 and TRBJ2-2; TRBD2 matches 10 bases. The CDR3 contains 16 residues. J gave up 4 bases and V 7 bases, and 9 bases lay outside the gene matches. Germline V gene data show CDR1 as LGHNA and CDR2 as YSLEER. As DNA, the CDR3 is TGCGCCAGCACCAAACTAAGCGGGGGGGCCACCGGGGAGCTGTTTTTT. It encodes CASTKLSGGATGELFF.

This clone was found a few times. The J gene is TRBJ1-2, the V gene TRBV4-1; TRBD1 matches at 8 bases. Losses at the gene ends were 1 base for V and 3 bases for J; bases not matched to a gene: 4. CDR1 MGHRA and CDR2 YSYEKL come from the germline V gene. The CDR3 contains 15 residues. The CDR3 loop is CASSQAPGGYYGYTF. The DNA for the CDR3 is TGCGCCAGCAGCCAAGCCCCAGGGGGCTACTATGGCTACACCTTC.

The chain joins TRBV7-9 to TRBJ1-1; no clear D. V was cut by 2 bases and J by 0 bases, with 7 bases left in between. Germline lookup yields CDR1 SEHNR and CDR2 FQNEAQ (reference sequence). This CDR3 is 14 amino acids long. The CDR3 loop reads CASSLRAVNTEAFF. The CDR3 DNA reads as TGTGCCAGCAGCTTACGGGCGGTGAACACTGAAGCTTTCTTT.

For this clone: At one end, the junction sequence differs from germline, possibly due to a read error. This sequence joins TRBV7-2 and TRBJ1-6; D gene ambiguous. The CDR3 loop spans 15 amino acids. CDR1 and CDR2 (germline): SGHTA, FQGNSA. For the CDR3, the DNA is TGTGCCGGCAGCTTAAGGCAGGATTCTAATTCACCCCTCCACTTT. Encoded protein: CAGSLRQDSNSPLHF.

This clone was counted between two and nine times. The genes are TRBV5-4 and TRBJ1-5, with 7 bases fitting TRBD1. From germline, CDR1 is SGHNT and CDR2 YYREEE (reference sequence). The CDR3 loop spans 15 amino acids. V was clipped by 0 bases and J by 3 bases; unmatched bases: 3. CDR3: CASSLGGQPNQPQHF. In DNA form, the CDR3 reads TGTGCCAGCAGCTTGGGGGGACAGCCCAATCAGCCCCAGCATTTT. The complete variable domain, with remaining parts taken from reference TRBV5-4 and TRBJ1-5, reads ETGVTQSPTHLIKTRGQQVTLRCSSQSGHNTVSWYQQALGQGPQFIFQYYREEENGRGNFPPRFSGLQFPNYSSELNVNALELDDSALYLCASSLGGQPNQPQHFGDGTRLSIL.

The gene calls are TRBV7-6 and TRBJ2-2; D may match TRBD1 or TRBD2 (5 bases each). The CDR3 runs 16 residues. Between the trimmed V and J ends, which lost 5 bases and 0 bases, there was a span of 13 bases. Germline CDR1 reads SGHVS; CDR2 reads FNYEAQ. The DNA for the CDR3 is TGTGCCAGCAGCCTAGAGGGGCCCCCGAACACCGGGGAGCTGTTTTTT. This codes for CASSLEGPPNTGELFF.

The V call is TRBV2, the J call TRBJ2-5, with TRBD1 matching over 8 bases. The CDR3 loop spans 13 amino acids. V gave up 5 bases and J gave up 4 bases; unmatched junction bases: 3. Germline-derived CDR1 and CDR2 are SNHLY and FYNNEI. CDR3 in DNA: TGTGCCAGCAGTTCGACAGGGGCAGAGACCCAGTACTTC. Amino acids: CASSSTGAETQYF.

The V gene is TRBV6-6, the J gene TRBJ2-7; 9 bases map to TRBD1. This CDR3 has 15 residues. Germline V gene sequence: CDR1 MNHNY, CDR2 SVGAGI (reference sequence). V gave up 4 bases and J gave up 2 bases; unmatched junction bases: 6. CDR3: CASSFGTGPTYEQYF. DNA for the CDR3: TGTGCCAGCAGTTTCGGGACAGGGCCTACCTACGAGCAGTACTTC.

The rearrangement links TRBV7-8 to TRBJ1-4; 8 nucleotides match TRBD1. This CDR3 has 15 amino acids. The junction had 9 bases not matched to a gene; V was cut back by 4 bases and J by 8 bases. Per the germline V gene, CDR1 is SGHVS and CDR2 is FQNEAQ. The CDR3 coding sequence is TGTGCCAGCAGCTCATGGACAGGGAAACCGGAAAAACTGTTTTTT. The encoded protein is CASSSWTGKPEKLFF.

J is TRBJ1-5 and V is TRBV10-1; D is possibly TRBD1 (5 bases). CDR1 and CDR2 (germline): WNHNN, SYGVQD (reference sequence). This CDR3 has 14 amino acids. V was clipped by 10 bases and J by 4 bases, with 17 bases between them. In DNA, the CDR3 is TGCGCCACCCCGAAGGGGAAGGGGAATCAGCCCCAGCATTTT. Translated: CATPKGKGNQPQHF.

This rearrangement joins TRBV27 to TRBJ1-2; tentative D call: TRBD1 (6 bases). V shed 8 bases and J shed 7 bases, with 14 bases lying between them. CDR3 size: 12 residues. Germline lookup yields CDR1 MNHEY and CDR2 SMNVEV (reference sequence). The chain's CDR3 is CASLTRGSGYTF. The CDR3 bases are TGTGCCAGCCTTACCAGGGGTTCTGGCTACACCTTC.

This rearrangement joins TRBV2 to TRBJ1-4; D is ambiguous. Germline lookup yields CDR1 SNHLY and CDR2 FYNNEI. The CDR3 has 14 residues. The V and J ends lost 7 bases and 0 bases respectively, with 9 bases between them. Here the CDR3 DNA reads TGTGCCAGCACGGGGTTTGCAACTAATGAAAAACTGTTTTTT. Translated, it gives CASTGFATNEKLFF.

The chain has TRBV9 and TRBJ2-5, with TRBD2 matching over 8 bases. The CDR3 consists of 17 residues. Germline assignment: CDR1 SGDLS and CDR2 YYNGEE. Trimming at V came to 0 bases and at J to 4 bases, leaving 11 bases not matched to a gene. CDR3 loop: CASSVGGRGGGSETQYF. The CDR3 DNA sequence: TGTGCCAGCAGCGTAGGGGGTCGGGGGGGTGGCTCAGAGACCCAGTACTTC.

The CDR3 spells CASSGFNQPQHF. CDR3 sequence (DNA): TGTGCCAGCAGCGGTTTTAATCAGCCCCAGCATTTT. The rearrangement joins TRBV7-2 to TRBJ1-5; D not certain. The CDR3 loop spans 12 amino acids. V was clipped by 5 bases and J by 4 bases, with 6 bases between them. Per germline, CDR1 SGHTA and CDR2 FQGNSA.

The chain couples TRBV29-1 to TRBJ2-1; possibly TRBD1 for D (6 bases). This CDR3 has 13 amino acids. Trimming pared 5 bases from V and 3 bases from J, leaving 11 bases between. The germline CDR1 and CDR2 sequences are SQVTM and ANQGSEA. CDR3 sequence reads: CSVPGAIYNEQFF. CDR3 bases: TGCAGCGTTCCAGGGGCGATCTACAATGAGCAGTTCTTC.